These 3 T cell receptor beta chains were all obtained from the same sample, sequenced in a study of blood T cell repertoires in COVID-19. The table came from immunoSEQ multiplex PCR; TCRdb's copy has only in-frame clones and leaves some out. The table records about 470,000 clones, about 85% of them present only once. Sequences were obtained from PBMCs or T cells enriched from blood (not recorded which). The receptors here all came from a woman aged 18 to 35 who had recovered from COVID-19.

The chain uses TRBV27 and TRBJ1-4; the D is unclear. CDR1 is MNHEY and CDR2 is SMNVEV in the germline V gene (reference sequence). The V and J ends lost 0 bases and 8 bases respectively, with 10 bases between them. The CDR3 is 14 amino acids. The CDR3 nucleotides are TGTGCCAGCAGTTTATCTCGGGGTGGGGAAAAACTGTTTTTT. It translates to CASSLSRGGEKLFF.

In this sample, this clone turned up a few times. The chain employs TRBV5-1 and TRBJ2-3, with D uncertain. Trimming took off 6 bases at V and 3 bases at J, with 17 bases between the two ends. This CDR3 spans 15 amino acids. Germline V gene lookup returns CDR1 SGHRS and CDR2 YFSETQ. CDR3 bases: TGCGCCAGCAAATCCCTGCAGGCAGGAACAGATACGCAGTATTTT. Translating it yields CASKSLQAGTDTQYF. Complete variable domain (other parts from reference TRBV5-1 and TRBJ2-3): KAGVTQTPRYLIKTRGQQVTLSCSPISGHRSVSWYQQTPGQGLQFLFEYFSETQRNKGNFPGRFSGRQFSNSRSEMNVSTLELGDSALYLCASKSLQAGTDTQYFGPGTRLTVL.

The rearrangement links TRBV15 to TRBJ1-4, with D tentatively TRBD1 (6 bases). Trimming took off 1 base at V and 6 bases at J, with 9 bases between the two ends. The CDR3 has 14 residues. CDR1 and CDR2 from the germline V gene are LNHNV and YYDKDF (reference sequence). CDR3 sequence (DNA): TGTGCCACCAGCAGAGGAGGGGGGGATGAAAAACTGTTTTTT. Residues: CATSRGGGDEKLFF.